The rows below give T cell receptor beta chains drawn from one sample of a study of cytomegalovirus exposure and HLA in healthy donors. Clones were read by immunoSEQ multiplex PCR, and TCRdb kept only the in-frame ones, dropping some. This table has around 110,000 clones, 60% to 80% appearing once. Source material: PBMCs. The receptors were gathered from a boy under 18 in good health and CMV-seronegative. Both conserved end residues are part of each CDR3. Each record gives: V gene, CDR3 protein.

V gene: TRBV25-1; CDR3 protein: CASSELGAGGNEQYF
V gene: TRBV9; CDR3 protein: CASSVEGVASGSYEQFF
V gene: TRBV5-1; CDR3 protein: CASCDRGGYEQYF
V gene: TRBV7-2; CDR3 protein: CASSPAGTLNEKLFF
V gene: TRBV6-5; CDR3 protein: CASSYASQGKTEAFF
V gene: TRBV30; CDR3 protein: CAWDMTGQSYEQYF
V gene: TRBV15; CDR3 protein: CATSKAGTDTQYF
V gene: TRBV28; CDR3 protein: CASSGWGRDQETQYF
V gene: TRBV6-6; CDR3 protein: CASSYSTRLYEQYF
V gene: TRBV5-4; CDR3 protein: CASSPPPGYQGLDEQYF
V gene: TRBV11-3; CDR3 protein: CASSLGGENYEQYF
V gene: TRBV28; CDR3 protein: CASSISGQETQYF
V gene: TRBV4-1; CDR3 protein: CASSLALNSPLHF
V gene: TRBV6-6; CDR3 protein: CASRHDRIQETQYF
V gene: TRBV28; CDR3 protein: CASSIPTLRGANQPQHF
V gene: TRBV5-1; CDR3 protein: CASSLKGVGGYTF
V gene: TRBV11-2; CDR3 protein: CASRTLSTGWLGEQYF
V gene: TRBV6-5; CDR3 protein: CASRGFLGEQFF
V gene: TRBV19; CDR3 protein: CASSIVFTGRAPLHF
V gene: TRBV27; CDR3 protein: CASGQGFGNEQFF
V gene: TRBV7-8; CDR3 protein: CASSFRAGGSDTQYF
V gene: TRBV29-1; CDR3 protein: CSVPGGLSTDTQYF
V gene: TRBV7-2; CDR3 protein: CASSLDGKGRYTF
V gene: TRBV7-9; CDR3 protein: CASSSQRSSKGELFF
V gene: TRBV4-3; CDR3 protein: CASSQENGLAGGNEQFF
V gene: TRBV27; CDR3 protein: CASSAGTGSYEQYF
V gene: TRBV6-5; CDR3 protein: CASSYQPTVTGELFF
V gene: TRBV30; CDR3 protein: CAWSRTGQSTDTQYF
V gene: TRBV19; CDR3 protein: CASSIVSSSYEQYF
V gene: TRBV6-4; CDR3 protein: CASSPGTGSGEQFF
V gene: TRBV30; CDR3 protein: CAWSGNRASGSYNEQFF
V gene: TRBV9; CDR3 protein: CASSIYSSFSYEQYF
V gene: TRBV7-3; CDR3 protein: CASSLGSRGTSTDTQYF
V gene: TRBV6-6; CDR3 protein: CASSRGGVWETQYF
V gene: TRBV30; CDR3 protein: CAWRRGFIAGGPETQYF
V gene: TRBV6-5; CDR3 protein: CASSRGLGTDTQYF
V gene: TRBV10-1; CDR3 protein: CASSESGRALSGNTIYF
V gene: TRBV7-2; CDR3 protein: CASSPSGRELYNEQFF
V gene: TRBV7-9; CDR3 protein: CASSLVGGPYQPQHF
V gene: TRBV4-3; CDR3 protein: CASSQDPGQGPDTQYF
V gene: TRBV28; CDR3 protein: CASSLLTRTGELFF
V gene: TRBV25-1; CDR3 protein: CASSLSSVLNYGYTF
V gene: TRBV12-2; CDR3 protein: CASRFGVPGQGARTYEQYF
V gene: TRBV30; CDR3 protein: CAWSQDRWTGELFF
V gene: TRBV6-5; CDR3 protein: CASSRLSGANVLTF
V gene: TRBV6-1; CDR3 protein: CASSVQSSETYNEQFF
V gene: TRBV14; CDR3 protein: CASSSLGQGALDEKLFF
V gene: TRBV11-2; CDR3 protein: CASSAGQRMNTEAFF
V gene: TRBV15; CDR3 protein: CATSRAKWTGITDTQYF